This TCR beta chain stems from a study of blood T cell repertoires in COVID-19. Whole-study context: The United States, Italy and Spain supplied acute and convalescent COVID-19 samples.

This clone was recorded once. The V end lost 2 bases, the J end lost 3 bases, and 14 bases lay between the germline ends. The CDR3 runs 16 residues. The germline V gene has CDR1 SGDLS and CDR2 YYNGEE. In the original workflow: How many nucleated cells were present was estimated from reference gene primer amplification. Produced via immunoSEQ multiplex PCR; TCRdb's table is partial and in-frame only. V, J and clone size were drawn from that table, and D and trimming were deduced from the DNA. The sample records 90,000 or so clones, 75% to 90% being singletons. Material: peripheral blood. The receptor was isolated from a man at least 80 years old with active or convalescent COVID-19. The chain has TRBV9 and TRBJ2-2, with a possible D match to TRBD1 (6 bases). The CDR3 DNA is TGTGCCAGCAGCGTCGGGCCAGGGGCGGACACCGGGGAGCTGTTTTTT. Its translation: CASSVGPGADTGELFF.